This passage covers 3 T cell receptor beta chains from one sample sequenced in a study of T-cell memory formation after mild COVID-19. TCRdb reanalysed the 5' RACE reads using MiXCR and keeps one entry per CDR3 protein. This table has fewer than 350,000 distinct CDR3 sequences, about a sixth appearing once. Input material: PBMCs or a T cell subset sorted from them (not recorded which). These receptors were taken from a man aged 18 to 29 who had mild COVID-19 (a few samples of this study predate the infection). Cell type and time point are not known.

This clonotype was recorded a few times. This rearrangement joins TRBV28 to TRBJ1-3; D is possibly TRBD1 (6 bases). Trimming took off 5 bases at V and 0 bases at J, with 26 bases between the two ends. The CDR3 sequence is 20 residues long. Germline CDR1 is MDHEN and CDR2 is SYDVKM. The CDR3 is CASSTTTGSYLHLSGNTIYF. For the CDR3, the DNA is TGTGCCAGCAGTACGACGACAGGATCCTACCTTCATCTCTCTGGAAACACCATATATTTT. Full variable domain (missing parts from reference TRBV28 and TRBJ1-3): DVKVTQSSRYLVKRTGEKVFLECVQDMDHENMFWYRQDPGLGLRLIYFSYDVKMKEKGDIPEGYSVSREKKERFSLILESASTNQTSMYLCASSTTTGSYLHLSGNTIYFGEGSWLTVV.

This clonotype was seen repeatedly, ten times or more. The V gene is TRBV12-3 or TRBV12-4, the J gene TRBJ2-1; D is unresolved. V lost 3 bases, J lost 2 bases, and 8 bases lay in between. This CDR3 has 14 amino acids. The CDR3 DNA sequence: TGTGCCAGCAGTTTTTTTCTAACCTACAATGAGCAGTTCTTC. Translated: CASSFFLTYNEQFF.

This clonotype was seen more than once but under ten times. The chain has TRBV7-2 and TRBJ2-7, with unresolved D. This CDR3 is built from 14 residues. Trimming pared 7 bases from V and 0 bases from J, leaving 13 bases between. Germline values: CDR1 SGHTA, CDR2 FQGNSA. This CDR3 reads CASTIQASSYEQYF. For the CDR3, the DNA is TGTGCCAGCACCATTCAGGCCTCCTCCTACGAGCAGTACTTC.